Below are 18 T cell receptor beta chains sequenced from a single sample in a study of CD8 T cells in Susac syndrome. About 0.45 to 1 ug RNA was reverse transcribed with random hexamers. TCRdb passed the immunoSEQ multiplex PCR reads through MiXCR, listing each CDR3 protein once. The table shows about 210,000 distinct CDR3 sequences, with 95% occurring only once. The material sequenced was CD4+ T cells from PBMCs. All receptors derive from a human donor with multiple sclerosis.

The rearrangement joins TRBV12-3 or TRBV12-4 to TRBJ2-2; the D gene could be TRBD1 or TRBD2 (6 bases each). CDR3 size: 16 residues. V was pared by 8 bases and J by 0 bases, with 16 bases between. CDR3 sequence reads: CASLKGGSSNTGELFF. The CDR3 DNA is TGTGCCAGCCTCAAGGGGGGTAGCTCGAACACCGGGGAGCTGTTTTTT.

CDR3 loop: CASSRLAGVNTGELFF. The CDR3 nucleotides are TGCGCCAGCAGCAGACTAGCGGGAGTTAACACCGGGGAGCTGTTTTTT. V gene TRBV5-1 combines with J gene TRBJ2-2; TRBD2 agrees at 12 bases. Looked up from germline, CDR1 is SGHRS and CDR2 is YFSETQ. The CDR3 has 16 residues. The V segment lost 4 bases and the J segment 2 bases; nucleotides outside the gene matches: 3. Full variable domain (missing parts from reference TRBV5-1 and TRBJ2-2): KAGVTQTPRYLIKTRGQQVTLSCSPISGHRSVSWYQQTPGQGLQFLFEYFSETQRNKGNFPGRFSGRQFSNSRSEMNVSTLELGDSALYLCASSRLAGVNTGELFFGEGSRLTVL.

J is TRBJ1-1 and V is TRBV5-6; D remains ambiguous. V was clipped by 0 bases and J by 6 bases, with 9 bases between them. Germline CDR1 reads SGHDT; CDR2 reads YYEEEE. The CDR3 has 13 residues. The CDR3 coding sequence is TGTGCCAGCAGCTTGGCCGGGCAGCCTGAAGCTTTCTTT. Translation gives CASSLAGQPEAFF.

This clonotype was picked up one time. The chain uses TRBV29-1 and TRBJ2-1; a weak D match, TRBD2 (6 bases). Germline CDR1 and CDR2: SQVTM and ANQGSEA. The V and J ends lost 4 bases and 2 bases respectively, with 12 bases between them. There are 14 residues in the CDR3. In DNA, the CDR3 is TGCAGCGTTGTACGGGAGACCACCTACAATGAGCAGTTCTTC. This encodes CSVVRETTYNEQFF.

The rearrangement links TRBV4-2 to TRBJ1-2; a possible D gene is TRBD1 (5 bases). From germline, CDR1 is LGHNA and CDR2 YNFKEQ. V was trimmed by 0 bases and J by 5 bases, leaving 13 bases between them. The CDR3 has 15 amino acids. The DNA of the CDR3 is TGTGCCAGCAGCCAAGAGGGGCCTACGGCTTATGGCTACACCTTC. Translating it yields CASSQEGPTAYGYTF.

This sequence joins TRBV20-1 and TRBJ2-7; 10 bases are shared with TRBD2. The junction had 9 bases not matched to a gene; V was cut back by 5 bases and J by 5 bases. Per germline, CDR1 DFQATT and CDR2 SNEGSKA (reference sequence). The CDR3 contains 14 residues. This chain's CDR3 is CSAAGLARSHEQYF. DNA for the CDR3: TGCAGTGCTGCGGGACTAGCGAGGTCCCACGAGCAGTACTTC.

This chain connects TRBV11-1 to TRBJ2-1; the D is unclear. Trimming cost V 5 bases and J 7 bases, with 15 bases left between them. This CDR3 has 14 amino acids. Germline CDR1 and CDR2: SGHAT and FQDESV (reference sequence). CDR3 residues: CASSPGSSGNEQFF. CDR3 DNA: TGTGCCAGCAGCCCCGGGTCAAGTGGGAATGAGCAGTTCTTC.

The chain joins TRBV30 to TRBJ1-1, with 7 bases that match TRBD1. The CDR3 has 13 amino acids. The germline CDR1 and CDR2 sequences are GTSNPN and SVGIG (reference sequence). The junction had 4 bases not matched to a gene; V was cut back by 1 base and J by 5 bases. The CDR3: CAWSDGTETEAFF. The DNA for the CDR3 is TGTGCCTGGAGTGACGGGACAGAGACTGAAGCTTTCTTT.

In this sample, this clonotype turned up once. V usage is TRBV30 and J usage is TRBJ2-7; D gene uncertain. CDR3 length: 13 amino acids. Germline lookup yields CDR1 GTSNPN and CDR2 SVGIG (reference sequence). V lost 0 bases, J lost 0 bases, and 6 bases lay in between. The CDR3 region is CAWSVSSSYEQYF. The CDR3 coding sequence is TGTGCCTGGAGTGTCAGCTCCTCCTACGAGCAGTACTTC.

The chain has TRBV3-1 and TRBJ2-1, with 11 bases aligning to TRBD2. The length of the CDR3 is 16 residues. Germline lookup yields CDR1 LGHDT and CDR2 YNNKEL (reference sequence). V lost 4 bases, J lost 1 base, and 3 bases stayed unmatched. The CDR3 bases are TGTGCCAGCAGCCTTAGCGGGGGGGTTTCCTACAATGAGCAGTTCTTC. As protein: CASSLSGGVSYNEQFF.

The gene calls are TRBV30 and TRBJ2-6, with 11 positions matching TRBD1. V trimming: 2 bases; J trimming: 0 bases; junction bases outside the gene matches: 9. Germline V CDR1 and CDR2: GTSNPN, SVGIG (reference sequence). The CDR3 extends over 19 amino acids. The CDR3 protein is CAWSPIGQGALSGANVLTF. CDR3 sequence (DNA): TGTGCCTGGAGTCCAATCGGACAGGGGGCCCTCTCTGGGGCCAACGTCCTGACTTTC.

V gene TRBV3-1 combines with J gene TRBJ2-7, with 8 nucleotides matching TRBD1. From germline, CDR1 is LGHDT and CDR2 YNNKEL (reference sequence). This CDR3 comprises 15 residues. V dropped 0 bases and J dropped 5; count of bases not matched to a gene: 6. CDR3 bases: TGTGCCAGCAGCCAAGACCGGACAGGGACGGACGAGCAGTACTTC. The encoded protein is CASSQDRTGTDEQYF.

The chain joins TRBV12-3 or TRBV12-4 to TRBJ1-6; 7 bases match TRBD1. The CDR3 spans 13 residues. J was trimmed by 11 bases and V by 4 bases; bases with no gene match: 5. CDR3 loop: CASSSTGVAPLHF. In nucleotides, the CDR3 is TGTGCCAGCAGTTCAACAGGGGTAGCACCCCTCCACTTT.

This clonotype occurred once. The CDR3 reads CASITTGGSYNEQFF. CDR3 nucleotides: TGTGCCAGCATTACGACAGGGGGCTCCTACAATGAGCAGTTCTTC. This sequence joins TRBV12-3 or TRBV12-4 and TRBJ2-1; TRBD1 agrees at 9 bases. This CDR3 comprises 15 residues. With V trimmed by 7 bases and J by 0 bases, 4 bases remained unmatched.

V usage is TRBV28 and J usage is TRBJ2-1; 12 nucleotides align to TRBD2. CDR1 and CDR2 (germline): MDHEN, SYDVKM. The CDR3 sequence is 16 residues long. J was trimmed by 1 base and V by 8 bases; bases with no gene match: 6. CDR3 bases: TGTGCCAGCCGGACTAGCGGGGTTTTATCCTACAATGAGCAGTTCTTC. Translated, it gives CASRTSGVLSYNEQFF.

V is TRBV6-6 and J is TRBJ2-4; D might be TRBD2 (5 bases). The CDR3 is 16 amino acids. Trimming removed 6 bases at V and 3 bases at J, with 18 bases between. Germline loops: CDR1 MNHNY, CDR2 SVGAGI (reference sequence). CDR3 in amino acids: CASRVGSSRDKNIQYF. In nucleotides, the CDR3 is TGTGCCAGCAGAGTTGGGTCTAGCCGGGACAAAAACATTCAGTACTTC.

V usage is TRBV27 and J usage is TRBJ2-7; 12 bases fit TRBD1. The germline V gene encodes CDR1 MNHEY and CDR2 SMNVEV (reference sequence). The length of the CDR3 is 15 residues. V shed 5 bases and J 6 bases; nucleotides not matched to a gene: 8. CDR3 DNA sequence: TGTGCCAGCAGTCCGGGACAGGGGGCTTTTGGCGAGCAGTACTTC. It codes for CASSPGQGAFGEQYF.

This chain links TRBV3-1 with TRBJ2-7, with D perhaps matching TRBD1 or TRBD2 (5 bases each). V was pared by 2 bases and J by 0 bases, with 8 bases between. The V gene's germline CDR1 is LGHDT and CDR2 YNNKEL (reference sequence). The CDR3 length is 14 residues. The CDR3 reads CASSQPGSSYEQYF. DNA of the CDR3: TGTGCCAGCAGCCAACCAGGGAGCTCCTACGAGCAGTACTTC.